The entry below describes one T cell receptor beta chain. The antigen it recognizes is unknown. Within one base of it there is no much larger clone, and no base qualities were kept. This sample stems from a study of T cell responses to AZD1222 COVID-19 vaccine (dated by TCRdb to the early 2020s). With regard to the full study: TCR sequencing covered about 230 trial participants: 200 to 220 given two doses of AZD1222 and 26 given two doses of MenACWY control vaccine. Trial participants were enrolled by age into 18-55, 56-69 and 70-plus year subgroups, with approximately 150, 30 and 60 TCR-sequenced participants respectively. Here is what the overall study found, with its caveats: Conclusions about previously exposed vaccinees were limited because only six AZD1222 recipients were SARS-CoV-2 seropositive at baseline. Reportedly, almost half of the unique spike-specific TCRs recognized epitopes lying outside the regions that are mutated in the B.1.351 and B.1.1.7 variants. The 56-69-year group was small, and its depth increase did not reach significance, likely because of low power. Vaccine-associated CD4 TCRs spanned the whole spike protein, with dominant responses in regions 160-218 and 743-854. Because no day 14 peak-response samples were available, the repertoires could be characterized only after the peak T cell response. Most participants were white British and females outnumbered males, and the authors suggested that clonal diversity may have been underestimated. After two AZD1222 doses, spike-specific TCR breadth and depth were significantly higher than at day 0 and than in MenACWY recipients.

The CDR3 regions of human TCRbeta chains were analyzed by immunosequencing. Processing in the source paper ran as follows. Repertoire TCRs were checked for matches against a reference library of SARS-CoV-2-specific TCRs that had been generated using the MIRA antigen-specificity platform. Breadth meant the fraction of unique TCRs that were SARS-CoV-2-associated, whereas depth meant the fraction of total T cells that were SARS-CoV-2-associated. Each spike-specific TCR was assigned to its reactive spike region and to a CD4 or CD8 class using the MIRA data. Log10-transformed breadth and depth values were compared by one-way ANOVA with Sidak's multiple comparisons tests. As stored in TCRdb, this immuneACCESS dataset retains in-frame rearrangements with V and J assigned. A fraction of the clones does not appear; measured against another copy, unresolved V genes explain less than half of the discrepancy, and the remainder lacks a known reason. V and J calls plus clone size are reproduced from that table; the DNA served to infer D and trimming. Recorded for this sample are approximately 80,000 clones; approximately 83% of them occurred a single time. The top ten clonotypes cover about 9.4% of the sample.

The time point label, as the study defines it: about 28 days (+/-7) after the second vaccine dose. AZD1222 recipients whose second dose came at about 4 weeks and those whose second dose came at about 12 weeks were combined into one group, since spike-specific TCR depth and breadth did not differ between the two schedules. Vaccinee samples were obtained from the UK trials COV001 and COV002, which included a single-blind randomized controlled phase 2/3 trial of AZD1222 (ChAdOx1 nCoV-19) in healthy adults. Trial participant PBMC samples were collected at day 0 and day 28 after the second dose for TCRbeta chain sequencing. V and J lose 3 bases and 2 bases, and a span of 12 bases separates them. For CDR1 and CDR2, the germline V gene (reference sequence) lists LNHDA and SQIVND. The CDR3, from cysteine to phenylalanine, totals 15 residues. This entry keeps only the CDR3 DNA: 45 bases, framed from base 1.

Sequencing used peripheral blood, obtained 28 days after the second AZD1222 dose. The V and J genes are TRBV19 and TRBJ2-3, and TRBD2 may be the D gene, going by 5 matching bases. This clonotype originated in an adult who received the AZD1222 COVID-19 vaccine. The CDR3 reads CASSMGGPLTDTQYF. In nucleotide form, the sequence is TGTGCCAGTAGTATGGGCGGGCCCCTCACAGATACGCAGTATTTT.